This paragraph covers one T cell receptor (beta chain) sequence. This record belongs to a study of blood T cell repertoires in COVID-19. Some clones are missing from TCRdb's copy, which holds only in-frame ones; the method was immunoSEQ multiplex PCR. This sample has approximately 220,000 clones, with 80% found just once. Per germline, CDR1 LGHDT and CDR2 YNNKEL (reference sequence). Germline trimming cut 6 bases from V and 2 bases from J; bases unmatched to any gene: 8. The CDR3 spans 15 residues. The chain uses TRBV3-1 (or the pseudogene TRBV3-2) and TRBJ2-7; TRBD1 matches 9 bases. Material for sequencing was PBMCs or T cells enriched from blood (not recorded which). This receptor was taken from a woman in her thirties or forties with acute COVID-19. CDR3 in DNA: TGTGCCAGCAGTCCTAGCCGGGACAGGGCCTACGAGCAGTACTTC. Translating gives CASSPSRDRAYEQYF.